Listed below are T cell receptor beta chains from one sample, sequenced in a study of blood T cell repertoires in COVID-19. Using immunoSEQ multiplex PCR, the repertoire was profiled, and TCRdb retains in-frame clones only, with some absent. Found here are roughly 340,000 clones, 90% to 95% of them singletons; the top ten hold approximately 3.5%. Sequencing input: peripheral blood. These receptors were obtained from a woman aged 18-29 years who had recovered from COVID-19. Each CDR3 is given with its conserved first and last residue. A D gene is named only where the DNA matches it firmly. The size field is filled for only some rows; it gives once, few, many or a size class.

size	V	J	D	DNA	CDR3
.	TRBV3-1/TRBV3-2	TRBJ1-3	.	TGTGCCAGCAGCATGATGGGCCCCTCTGGAAACACCATATATTTT	CASSMMGPSGNTIYF
.	TRBV10-2	TRBJ2-5	TRBD2	TGCGCCAGCAGTGTAGACGATGGGACTACGCAAGAGACCCAGTACTTC	CASSVDDGTTQETQYF
few	TRBV7-9	TRBJ2-2	TRBD1	TGTGCCAGCAGCCAGACAGGGTCCGGGGAGCTGTTTTTT	CASSQTGSGELFF
.	TRBV18	TRBJ2-2	.	TGTGCCAGCTCAGCCAGCGGGACCGGGGAGCTGTTTTTT	CASSASGTGELFF
.	TRBV28	TRBJ2-1	TRBD2	TGTGCCAGCAGAACCCGCGGGAGCGGTTACGAGCAGTTCTTC	CASRTRGSGYEQFF
.	TRBV12-3/TRBV12-4	TRBJ2-5	.	TGTGCCAGCAGGAGGACAGAAGAGACCCAGTACTTC	CASRRTEETQYF
.	TRBV7-2	TRBJ1-2	.	TGTGCCAGCAGCTTATTAGCAGGGCTGTCTGGCTACACCTTC	CASSLLAGLSGYTF
.	TRBV5-4	TRBJ1-2	.	TGTGCCAGCAGCTTGCCGGGGTCAACAAAAACCGATGGCTACACCTTC	CASSLPGSTKTDGYTF
once	TRBV9	TRBJ1-1	.	TGTGCCAGCAGCGTAGCCCCCAGTATTAACACTGAAGCTTTCTTT	CASSVAPSINTEAFF
.	TRBV20-1	TRBJ2-1	TRBD2	TGCAGTGCTAGTTTACCTAGCGGGAGAGAAATTAATGAGCAGTTCTTC	CSASLPSGREINEQFF
.	TRBV12-3/TRBV12-4	TRBJ1-2	.	TGTGCAAGCAGCGACAGTGGGTATGGCTACACCTTC	CASSDSGYGYTF
.	TRBV27	TRBJ2-5	TRBD2	TGTGCCAGCCGGATGACTAGCGGGATGTACCAAGAGACCCAGTACTTC	CASRMTSGMYQETQYF
.	TRBV5-1	TRBJ2-2	TRBD2	TGCGCCAGCAGCGAGAGCGGGAGGGGGACCGGGGAGCTGTTTTTT	CASSESGRGTGELFF
.	TRBV4-3	TRBJ1-1	.	TGCGCCAGCAGCCACCTCTGGAGAGGGCGGAACACTGAAGCTTTCTTT	CASSHLWRGRNTEAFF
.	TRBV21-1	TRBJ2-1	.	TGTGCCAGCAGCAAAGGGGGACTAGCGGGAGTCAATGAGCAGTTCTTC	CASSKGGLAGVNEQFF
once	TRBV19	TRBJ1-1	.	TGTGCCAGTAGTATACTTCTTATGAACACTGAAGCTTTCTTT	CASSILLMNTEAFF
few	TRBV10-2	TRBJ1-2	TRBD1	TGCGCCAGCAGTGAGCCTGGGGCAGGGGGCTTCTATGGCTACACCTTC	CASSEPGAGGFYGYTF
.	TRBV5-6	TRBJ2-1	.	TGTGCCAGCAGTCATACCCGGGACTACAATGAGCAGTTCTTC	CASSHTRDYNEQFF
.	TRBV19	TRBJ2-3	.	TGTGCCAGTACTCGAGGGTCCGTCTCAGATACGCAGTATTTT	CASTRGSVSDTQYF
once	TRBV7-8	TRBJ2-1	TRBD2	TGTGCCAGCAGCCCGACGCCGGGGGGGGGTACGGGTGATGAGCAGTTCTTC	CASSPTPGGGTGDEQFF
.	TRBV7-9	TRBJ1-4	TRBD1	TGTGCCAGCAGCCCCCAGGGGGCTAGCCTTAATGAAAAACTGTTTTTT	CASSPQGASLNEKLFF
.	TRBV2	TRBJ1-5	TRBD1	TGTGCCAGCAGTGAGGACAGGTGGGCTCAGCCCCAGCATTTT	CASSEDRWAQPQHF
.	TRBV24-1	TRBJ2-5	TRBD1	TGTGCCACCAGTGAGCGGGACAGGGGGCGAGAGACCCAGTACTTC	CATSERDRGRETQYF
.	TRBV6-5	TRBJ1-6	TRBD1	TGTGCCAGCACCCCAGGAGGACAGGGGAATTCACCCCTCCACTTT	CASTPGGQGNSPLHF
.	TRBV5-1	TRBJ1-1	.	TGCGCCAGCAGCTTGGTCACAGGAGCTATGAACACTGAAGCTTTCTTT	CASSLVTGAMNTEAFF
.	TRBV5-1	TRBJ1-6	.	TGCGCCAGCAGCTTGGAACAGGGTCATTCACCCCTCCACTTT	CASSLEQGHSPLHF
.	TRBV25-1	TRBJ2-1	.	TGTGCCAGCAGTTCCCTAGGAGGGGGCGTTGGTAATGAGCAGTTCTTC	CASSSLGGGVGNEQFF
.	TRBV15	TRBJ2-5	TRBD2	TGTGCCACCAGCAGTAAGGAAGGTAGCGGGATGGGTGAGACCCAGTACTTC	CATSSKEGSGMGETQYF
.	TRBV11-3	TRBJ1-2	TRBD1	TGTGCCAGCGGCTCCCAGGGGGCCTATGGCTACACCTTC	CASGSQGAYGYTF
.	TRBV9	TRBJ2-5	.	TGTGCCAGCAGCGTAGGAGGACAGCCGGAGACCCAGTACTTC	CASSVGGQPETQYF
once	TRBV24-1	TRBJ2-1	.	TGTGCCACCAGTGATTCCACAGGGTTGAATGAGCAGTTCTTC	CATSDSTGLNEQFF
.	TRBV19	TRBJ2-2	TRBD2	TGTGCCAGTAGTGAGTACCCCCTGACTAGCGGTTACACCGGGGAGCTGTTTTTT	CASSEYPLTSGYTGELFF
.	TRBV11-3	TRBJ1-5	TRBD1	TGTGCCAGCAGCCCGGGACAGGGCAGCAATCAGCCCCAGCATTTT	CASSPGQGSNQPQHF
.	TRBV11-3	TRBJ2-1	TRBD2	TGTGCCAGCAGCTTAGGGCGGGGACTAGCGGGAGTGTACAATGAGCAGTTCTTC	CASSLGRGLAGVYNEQFF
once	TRBV15	TRBJ2-5	TRBD2	TGTGCCACCAGCAGAGCGTCTAGCGGACAAGAGACCCAGTACTTC	CATSRASSGQETQYF
.	TRBV5-4	TRBJ2-3	TRBD2	TGTGCCAGCAGCTCCGGGACTAGGGCAGATACGCAGTATTTT	CASSSGTRADTQYF
.	TRBV13	TRBJ1-4	.	TGTGCCAGCAGCGCCGGACGGCGGGGGAAACTGTTTTTT	CASSAGRRGKLFF
.	TRBV19	TRBJ1-5	TRBD1	TGTGCCAGTAGTATAGCTTTGGGACAGGGAGGCAATCAGCCCCAGCATTTT	CASSIALGQGGNQPQHF
.	TRBV7-2	TRBJ2-5	TRBD1	TGTGCCAGCAGCCCGGGACAGGAGATGCAAGAGACCCAGTACTTC	CASSPGQEMQETQYF
.	TRBV5-4	TRBJ1-2	TRBD1	TGTGCCAGCAGCTTGCGACAGGGTGAAGGCTACACCTTC	CASSLRQGEGYTF